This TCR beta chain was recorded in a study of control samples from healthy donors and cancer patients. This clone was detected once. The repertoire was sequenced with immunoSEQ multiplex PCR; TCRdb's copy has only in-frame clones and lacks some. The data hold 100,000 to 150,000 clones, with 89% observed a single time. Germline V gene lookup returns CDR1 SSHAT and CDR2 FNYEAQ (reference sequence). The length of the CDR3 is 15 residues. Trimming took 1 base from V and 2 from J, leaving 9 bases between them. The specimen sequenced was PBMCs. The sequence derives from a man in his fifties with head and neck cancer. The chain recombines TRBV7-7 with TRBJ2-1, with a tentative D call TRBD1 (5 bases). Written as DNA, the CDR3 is TGTGCCAGCAGCTTAGGTTCAGGGCCCTACAATGAGCAGTTCTTC. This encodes CASSLGSGPYNEQFF.